This record looks at one TCR beta chain sequence and its context. A universal primer site came from template switching; cDNA carried unique molecular identifiers. TCRdb re-analysed the 5' RACE reads in MiXCR, keeping a single row per CDR3 protein. Of some 270,000 distinct CDR3 sequences listed, 6.5% to 9.5% were seen once; the top ten hold approximately 3%. The data belong to a study of identical twins. These same records also appear under a second study, on yellow fever vaccine responses in identical twins. In that study: Twins reportedly had a vaccine T cell response that seemed partly convergent, partly personalized.

Input material: CD8+ T cells sorted from blood. The origin of this receptor is a woman younger than 30 in good health.

The CDR3 DNA reads TGTGCCACCAGCGTCTCCCAAAGGGGACCGCTGGAGACCCAGTACTTC. Translating gives CATSVSQRGPLETQYF. The V and J genes are TRBV15 and TRBJ2-5; D might be TRBD1 or TRBD2, each matching 5 bases. The CDR3 runs to 16 residues. V was pared by 5 bases and J by 5 bases, with 21 bases between. Germline CDR1 and CDR2: LNHNV and YYDKDF (reference sequence).